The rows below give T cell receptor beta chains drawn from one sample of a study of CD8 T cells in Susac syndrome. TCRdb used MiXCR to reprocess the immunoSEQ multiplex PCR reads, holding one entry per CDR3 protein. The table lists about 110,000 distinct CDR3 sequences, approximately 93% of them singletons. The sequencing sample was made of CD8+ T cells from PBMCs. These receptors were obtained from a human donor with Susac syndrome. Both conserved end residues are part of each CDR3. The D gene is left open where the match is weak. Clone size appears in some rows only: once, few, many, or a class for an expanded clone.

DNA: TGTGCCAGCAGCCCTTTAGGGACGGAGTATGGCTACACCTTC
CDR3: CASSPLGTEYGYTF
J: TRBJ1-2
V: TRBV7-2
size: -
D: -

DNA: TGTGCCAGCAGCCAATCGCAGGGTTCTAATGAAAAACTGTTTTTT
CDR3: CASSQSQGSNEKLFF
J: TRBJ1-4
V: TRBV16
size: -
D: -

DNA: TGTGCTAGTGGTTTGAGCGGATACACAGATACGCAGTATTTT
CDR3: CASGLSGYTDTQYF
J: TRBJ2-3
V: TRBV12-5
size: -
D: -

DNA: TGTGCCAGCAGCCAAGGGGGCAATGAGCAGTTCTTC
CDR3: CASSQGGNEQFF
J: TRBJ2-1
V: TRBV4-1
size: few
D: -

DNA: TGTGCCAGCAGTCTTGGAGAGAGCTCCTACAATGAGCAGTTCTTC
CDR3: CASSLGESSYNEQFF
J: TRBJ2-1
V: TRBV12-3/TRBV12-4
size: few
D: -

DNA: TGTGCCAGCAGGGGGGTTGAGCAGTACTTC
CDR3: CASRGVEQYF
J: TRBJ2-7
V: TRBV2
size: -
D: -

DNA: TGTGCCAGCAGCGTGGCCGGGACTAGCGGGGCTTCGGAGACCCAGTACTTC
CDR3: CASSVAGTSGASETQYF
J: TRBJ2-5
V: TRBV9
size: -
D: TRBD2

DNA: TGCAGTGCTAGAGAGAGGGGGACAGGGGACTTCTGGGAGCAGTACTTC
CDR3: CSARERGTGDFWEQYF
J: TRBJ2-7
V: TRBV20-1
size: -
D: TRBD1

DNA: TGTGCCAGCAGTCCACAAACGGGATCGGGCTATGGCTACACCTTC
CDR3: CASSPQTGSGYGYTF
J: TRBJ1-2
V: TRBV6-5
size: -
D: -

DNA: TGTGCCAGCAGTTACTCGTCGGGGATCGGGGAGCTGTTTTTT
CDR3: CASSYSSGIGELFF
J: TRBJ2-2
V: TRBV6-6
size: -
D: -

DNA: TGTGCCAGCAGTGACCCTACTAGAAGCCCAGCCAAAAACATTCAGTACTTC
CDR3: CASSDPTRSPAKNIQYF
J: TRBJ2-4
V: TRBV6-4
size: -
D: -

DNA: TGTGCCACCAGCAGTTCTCGGACGCAAGAGACCCAGTACTTC
CDR3: CATSSSRTQETQYF
J: TRBJ2-5
V: TRBV15
size: -
D: -

DNA: TGTGCCAGCGCCGCGTCAGGAAGTGAGCAGTTCTTC
CDR3: CASAASGSEQFF
J: TRBJ2-1
V: TRBV9
size: once
D: -